Listed below are T cell receptor beta chains from one sample, sequenced in a study of OX40 agonist ivuxolimab in advanced cancers. Clones were sequenced by immunoSEQ multiplex PCR, and TCRdb holds only the in-frame ones, with some missing. The table includes approximately 64,000 clones, 86% detected once. The sample in question was CD4+ or CD8+ T cells sorted from blood, obtained in a trial of the OX40 agonist ivuxolimab. These TCRs come from an adult with an advanced solid tumor such as melanoma, head and neck, liver or kidney cancer. Each CDR3 is given without its conserved first and last residue. The listing skips clone size in some rows; elsewhere it reads once, few, many or a size class.

j_gene	v_gene	abundance	CDR3aa
TRBJ1-1	TRBV11-2	NA	ASGASEAF
TRBJ2-1	TRBV5-6	NA	ASSLGQGSYNEQF
TRBJ2-7	TRBV5-6	NA	ASSLRQGGYEQY
TRBJ1-2	TRBV29-1	NA	SALSTGTNYGYT
TRBJ1-2	TRBV4-1	NA	ASSQGRARGGREKANYGYT
TRBJ1-1	TRBV29-1	once	SASDTGTEAF
TRBJ2-7	TRBV6-5	NA	ASSTGEKQY
TRBJ1-2	TRBV5-4	NA	ASSARDSYGYT
TRBJ1-6	TRBV28	NA	ASNERQLNSPLH
TRBJ1-5	TRBV6-1	once	ASRGQNRNQPQH
TRBJ2-7	TRBV19	NA	ASRLRTGTSGYEQY
TRBJ1-3	TRBV9	NA	ASSPRQGGNTIY
TRBJ2-7	TRBV30	once	AWSPPGSGY
TRBJ2-7	TRBV27	NA	ASSLSQGPYEQY
TRBJ2-3	TRBV5-1	NA	ASRVPVGSTDTQY
TRBJ1-4	TRBV5-6	NA	ASSLTNPTNEKLF
TRBJ2-3	TRBV7-2	NA	ASSLVLHTQY
TRBJ1-6	TRBV5-6	NA	ASSLTGRGRNSPLH
TRBJ1-4	TRBV19	NA	ASSRSRGRNEKLF
TRBJ1-1	TRBV6-5	NA	ASSYRGRGGTEAF
TRBJ2-5	TRBV11-3	NA	ASRRGVEQY
TRBJ1-2	TRBV5-4	NA	ASSPGQGLYGYT
TRBJ1-2	TRBV20-1	NA	SPGTRGYT
TRBJ2-1	TRBV9	NA	ASSVDRGMYNEQF
TRBJ1-1	TRBV15	NA	ATSRGRFMNTEAF
TRBJ1-6	TRBV6-6	few	ASSYPGRRGSPLH
TRBJ1-1	TRBV18	once	ASSPTRDTNTEAF
TRBJ1-6	TRBV27	NA	ASSQQGISYNSPLH
TRBJ1-2	TRBV5-8	NA	ASSLRLPGYT
TRBJ1-1	TRBV30	NA	AWTRPGENTEAF
TRBJ2-7	TRBV6-1	few	ASSPTQGGIGEQY
TRBJ2-1	TRBV6-1	NA	ASRYVQGNEQF
TRBJ2-7	TRBV28	NA	ASSSLLGQY
TRBJ1-4	TRBV6-1	NA	ASRIGGPGEKLF
TRBJ1-1	TRBV30	few	AWSVDRGNTEAF
TRBJ1-1	TRBV11-2	NA	ASSRNVGNTEAF
TRBJ2-7	TRBV11-3	NA	ASSLDNDYHEQY
TRBJ2-3	TRBV28	NA	ASSRRRGTDTQY
TRBJ2-3	TRBV2	NA	ASAGGTDTQY